These 28 T cell receptor beta chains originate from one sample sequenced in a study of CD8+ T cells in alopecia areata. Extracted RNA was reverse transcribed, and the resulting cDNA served as sequencing template. This table comes from immunoSEQ multiplex PCR, and its TCRdb copy is limited to in-frame clones, with some not included. This table has roughly 150,000 clones, 55% appearing once. Sequenced sample: CD4+ T cells sorted from blood. Receptor source: a human donor in good health.

The chain uses TRBV19 and TRBJ2-2; D gene unclear. The V end was cut by 5 bases, the J end by 3 bases, with 13 bases between. Per the germline V gene, CDR1 is LNHDA and CDR2 is SQIVND (reference sequence). This CDR3 has 15 residues. CDR3 protein: CASSFSDSHTGELFF. The CDR3 DNA follows: TGTGCCAGTAGTTTCTCCGACTCCCACACCGGGGAGCTGTTTTTT.

This clone was found a few times. This chain joins TRBV7-2 and TRBJ2-1; D is possibly TRBD1 (6 bases). Germline CDR1 is SGHTA and CDR2 is FQGNSA. Trimming took off 4 bases at V and 9 bases at J, with 13 bases between the two ends. The CDR3 has 13 residues. The CDR3 bases are TGTGCCAGCAGCTCGGTCAGGGGTTCTGAGCAGTTCTTC. Residues: CASSSVRGSEQFF.

V usage is TRBV5-4 and J usage is TRBJ1-1; 8 positions match TRBD1. CDR1 SGHNT and CDR2 YYREEE come from the germline V gene (reference sequence). CDR3 length: 13 residues. V was clipped by 2 bases and J by 11 bases; unmatched bases: 8. CDR3: CASSFPGGADAFF. As DNA, the CDR3 is TGTGCCAGCAGCTTCCCAGGGGGCGCCGACGCTTTCTTT.

This clone was picked up a small number of times. The chain links TRBV7-9 to TRBJ1-4, with 8 bases that match TRBD1. Germline CDR1 and CDR2: SEHNR and FQNEAQ (reference sequence). Trimming cost V 2 bases and J 7 bases; bases outside gene matches: 3. The CDR3 has 14 residues. The CDR3 DNA is TGTGCCAGCAGCTTACAGGGGGCGGGTGAAAAACTGTTTTTT. Translation gives CASSLQGAGEKLFF.

The chain employs TRBV2 and TRBJ2-5; 9 bases fit TRBD1. V shed 8 bases, J shed 5 bases, and the junction held 12 bases outside the gene matches. The CDR3 length is 15 residues. Germline V lookup: CDR1 SNHLY, CDR2 FYNNEI. In DNA form, the CDR3 reads TGTGCCAGCGGGCGACAGGGGGTCTCCTGGGAGACCCAGTACTTC. Protein: CASGRQGVSWETQYF.

The chain carries TRBV30 and TRBJ2-7; 11 bases match TRBD2. The germline V gene encodes CDR1 GTSNPN and CDR2 SVGIG (reference sequence). The CDR3 length is 15 residues. V shed 2 bases and J 9 bases; nucleotides not matched to a gene: 12. DNA for the CDR3: TGTGCCTGGAGTAGTGGTAGCGGGAGGGCCTTTGGGCAGTACTTC. Translated: CAWSSGSGRAFGQYF.

This clone was detected only a few times. The chain recombines TRBV29-1 with TRBJ2-2; possibly TRBD1 for D (6 bases). Deletions cut 4 bases from V and 2 bases from J, with 17 bases between. Germline V gene data show CDR1 as SQVTM and CDR2 as ANQGSEA. This CDR3 is built from 16 residues. The CDR3, as DNA: TGCAGCGTTGGAGGGGGTTTGGACAGTAACACCGGGGAGCTGTTTTTT. Translation: CSVGGGLDSNTGELFF.

This clone was picked up one time. The J gene is TRBJ1-3, the V gene TRBV2, with unresolved D. The V gene's germline CDR1 is SNHLY and CDR2 FYNNEI. V was pared by 8 bases and J by 0 bases, with 5 bases between. The CDR3 covers 12 residues. The CDR3 here is CASRGSGNTIYF. Here the CDR3 DNA reads TGTGCCAGCCGGGGCTCTGGAAACACCATATATTTT.

There are a few counts of this clone. The rearrangement joins TRBV29-1 to TRBJ2-4, with 8 bases fitting TRBD1. Germline V gene sequence: CDR1 SQVTM, CDR2 ANQGSEA. The J segment lost 2 bases and the V segment lost 4 bases, leaving 1 base of the junction unmatched. The CDR3 extends over 13 amino acids. The CDR3 is CSVGQGTKNIQYF. CDR3 sequence (DNA): TGCAGCGTTGGACAGGGGACCAAAAACATTCAGTACTTC.

J is TRBJ1-1 and V is TRBV29-1, with D perhaps TRBD1 (6 bases). CDR3 length equals 12 residues. Per germline, CDR1 SQVTM and CDR2 ANQGSEA. The ends were cut back, 7 bases at V and 5 bases at J, with 14 bases in the middle. CDR3 residues: CSGNRAVTEAFF. The CDR3 DNA is TGCAGCGGCAACAGGGCCGTAACTGAAGCTTTCTTT.

This rearrangement joins TRBV29-1 to TRBJ2-2; 10 bases line up with TRBD2. The CDR3 is 15 residues long. The J segment lost 2 bases and the V segment lost 4 bases, leaving 4 bases of the junction unmatched. Germline-derived CDR1 and CDR2 are SQVTM and ANQGSEA. The CDR3 reads CSVGGLAVNTGELFF. DNA for the CDR3: TGCAGCGTTGGAGGACTAGCGGTAAACACCGGGGAGCTGTTTTTT.

The chain is built from TRBV7-6 and TRBJ2-5, with a possible D match to TRBD1 (5 bases). CDR1 and CDR2 (germline): SGHVS, FNYEAQ. The CDR3 totals 11 residues. V dropped 2 bases and J dropped 10 bases, with 8 bases sitting between them. The CDR3 spells CASSLQGIQYF. The CDR3 DNA reads TGTGCCAGCAGCTTACAGGGAATCCAGTACTTC. Full variable domain (rest looked up from reference TRBV7-6 and TRBJ2-5): GAGVSQSPRYKVTKRGQDVALRCDPISGHVSLYWYRQALGQGPEFLTYFNYEAQQDKSGLPNDRFSAERPEGSISTLTIQRTEQRDSAMYRCASSLQGIQYFGPGTRLLVL.

The chain recombines TRBV6-4 with TRBJ2-2, with 13 nucleotides matching TRBD2. J gave up 4 bases and V 4 bases, and 0 bases lay outside the gene matches. Germline V gene data show CDR1 as MRHNA and CDR2 as SNTAGT. This CDR3 is 15 amino acids long. The CDR3 coding sequence is TGTGCCAGCAGTGGGACTAGCGGGAGCACCGGGGAGCTGTTTTTT. Amino acid sequence: CASSGTSGSTGELFF.

This chain joins TRBV6-5 and TRBJ2-3; 9 bases are shared with TRBD1. J was trimmed by 5 bases and V by 0 bases; bases with no gene match: 3. Germline values: CDR1 MNHEY, CDR2 SVGAGI. This CDR3 is 15 amino acids long. CDR3 in amino acids: CASSYSGQGKDTQYF. For the CDR3, the DNA is TGTGCCAGCAGTTACTCGGGACAGGGAAAAGATACGCAGTATTTT.

This clone was counted only a few times. The V gene is TRBV29-1, the J gene TRBJ1-5, with a possible D match to TRBD1 (6 bases). CDR3 length: 14 amino acids. The V end was cut by 4 bases, the J end by 0 bases, with 10 bases between. Germline CDR1 and CDR2: SQVTM and ANQGSEA. The CDR3 loop reads CSVVAGASNQPQHF. For the CDR3, the DNA is TGCAGCGTTGTCGCAGGGGCTAGCAATCAGCCCCAGCATTTT.

There are a few counts of this clone. This chain links TRBV28 with TRBJ2-7; TRBD1 matches at 9 bases. The V segment lost 7 bases and the J segment 4 bases; nucleotides outside the gene matches: 14. CDR3 length: 16 amino acids. Germline V gene lookup returns CDR1 MDHEN and CDR2 SYDVKM. CDR3 DNA: TGTGCCAGCACCCCTATCCGGGACAGGGCCACGTACGAGCAGTACTTC. This sequence encodes CASTPIRDRATYEQYF.

This rearrangement joins TRBV18 to TRBJ2-1, with D unclear. This CDR3 region has 16 residues. Germline CDR1 reads KGHSH; CDR2 reads LQKENI. V was pared by 3 bases and J by 0 bases, with 12 bases between. CDR3 bases: TGTGCCAGCTCACCGGGCGAACAGAGCTCCTACAATGAGCAGTTCTTC. Encoded protein: CASSPGEQSSYNEQFF.

This sequence joins TRBV29-1 and TRBJ1-2; no reliable D call. The length of the CDR3 is 14 residues. CDR1 is SQVTM and CDR2 is ANQGSEA in the germline V gene. Trimming cost V 4 bases and J 6 bases, with 18 bases left between them. The CDR3, as DNA: TGCAGCGTTGCGCGGTCCCAAGGCGAGGATGGCTACACCTTC. This gives the protein CSVARSQGEDGYTF.

This clone was picked up a small number of times. The V call is TRBV25-1, the J call TRBJ1-5; the D gene is possibly TRBD1 (5 bases). Germline assignment: CDR1 MGHDK and CDR2 SYGVNS. V gave up 7 bases and J gave up 2 bases, with 12 bases separating them. This CDR3 has 14 residues. CDR3 DNA sequence: TGTGCCAGCACAGGGAGTGATGGCAATCAGCCCCAGCATTTT. Translating gives CASTGSDGNQPQHF. The complete variable domain, with remaining parts taken from reference TRBV25-1 and TRBJ1-5, reads EADIYQTPRYLVIGTGKKITLECSQTMGHDKMYWYQQDPGMELHLIHYSYGVNSTEKGDLSSESTVSRIRTEHFPLTLESARPSHTSQYLCASTGSDGNQPQHFGDGTRLSIL.

The V gene is TRBV29-1, the J gene TRBJ2-1, with TRBD2 matching 7 bases. Germline V gives CDR1 SQVTM, CDR2 ANQGSEA. Trimming cost V 7 bases and J 4 bases; bases outside gene matches: 7. The CDR3 extends over 13 amino acids. Here the CDR3 DNA reads TGCAGCGCGGGAGGCAGGGAGTACAATGAGCAGTTCTTC. Amino acid sequence: CSAGGREYNEQFF.

The V call is TRBV25-1, the J call TRBJ1-1; D is undetermined. Trimming took 2 bases from V and 1 from J, leaving 14 bases between them. CDR3 length equals 16 residues. CDR1 and CDR2 from the germline V gene are MGHDK and SYGVNS. The CDR3 is CASSEHMGNGNTEAFF. The CDR3 DNA reads as TGTGCCAGCAGTGAACATATGGGGAATGGGAACACTGAAGCTTTCTTT.

The table lists this clone with a count of one. V gene TRBV6-5 combines with J gene TRBJ1-1, with a weak D call TRBD1 (6 bases). This CDR3 comprises 14 residues. Germline V gives CDR1 MNHEY, CDR2 SVGAGI. The ends were cut back, 2 bases at V and 4 bases at J, with 11 bases in the middle. Here the CDR3 DNA reads TGTGCCAGCAGTTACGGGGGGCTGTTCACTGAAGCTTTCTTT. This sequence encodes CASSYGGLFTEAFF.

The chain couples TRBV5-4 to TRBJ2-4; 8 bases line up with TRBD2. The length of the CDR3 is 15 residues. Germline CDR1 and CDR2: SGHNT and YYREEE (reference sequence). V shed 4 bases, J shed 7 bases, and the junction held 10 bases outside the gene matches. The CDR3 loop reads CASSLRTSHVNIQYF. The CDR3 DNA reads TGTGCCAGCAGCCTCCGGACTAGCCATGTCAACATTCAGTACTTC.

The chain joins TRBV30 to TRBJ1-5; D may be TRBD1 (6 bases). Germline-derived CDR1 and CDR2 are GTSNPN and SVGIG (reference sequence). There are 16 residues in the CDR3. The V end was cut by 1 base, the J end by 6 bases, with 19 bases between. CDR3 sequence (DNA): TGTGCCTGGAGTGAGGGCTCTGGGGGGGCAGCTCAGCCCCAGCATTTT. Its translation: CAWSEGSGGAAQPQHF.

The CDR3 DNA reads TGTGCCAGCAGTTTCGCTAGCGGGAACCACGAGCAGTACTTC. Protein sequence: CASSFASGNHEQYF. The J gene is TRBJ2-7, the V gene TRBV28, with 9 bases fitting TRBD2. The V gene's germline CDR1 is MDHEN and CDR2 SYDVKM. V dropped 3 bases and J dropped 5; count of bases not matched to a gene: 5. The length of the CDR3 is 14 residues.

This chain connects TRBV7-9 to TRBJ2-5; D is possibly TRBD2 (6 bases). Germline values: CDR1 SEHNR, CDR2 FQNEAQ (reference sequence). Trimming took off 1 base at V and 5 bases at J, with 20 bases between the two ends. The CDR3 is 17 residues long. The CDR3: CASSLVASRDSQETQYF. CDR3 in DNA: TGTGCCAGCAGCTTAGTCGCCTCAAGGGACTCCCAGGAGACCCAGTACTTC.

The CDR3 DNA sequence: TGTGCCAGCAGCCGAGGGGGGCGATATGAAGCTTTCTTT. The encoded protein is CASSRGGRYEAFF. The rearrangement uses TRBV7-3 and TRBJ1-1; the D gene is possibly TRBD1 (6 bases). Germline V gene sequence: CDR1 SGHTA, CDR2 FQGTGA. Trimming removed 5 bases at V and 7 bases at J, with 14 bases between. This CDR3 spans 13 amino acids.

This clone came up a few times. The chain joins TRBV28 to TRBJ2-3; D possibly corresponds to TRBD2 (6 bases). Trimming shortened V by 6 bases and J by 2 bases, and 9 bases separated the two germline ends. The CDR3 is 13 residues long. Germline CDR1 is MDHEN and CDR2 is SYDVKM. The CDR3 nucleotides read TGTGCCAGCAGCAGGGACTCCACAGATACGCAGTATTTT. Its translation: CASSRDSTDTQYF.